This TCR beta chain emerged from a study of PD-L1 blockade in urothelial cancer. As for the study in general: Between 0 and 3 chemotherapy regimens preceded treatment for each patient. Points from the study as a whole: Having blood TCR clonality under the median before treatment predicted better survival.

Germline V CDR1 and CDR2: SGHVS, FQNEAQ. Germline trimming cut 5 bases from V and 0 bases from J; bases unmatched to any gene: 7. The CDR3 has 16 residues. A word on this clone: What it binds is unknown.

The time point denotes: peripheral blood 6 weeks after treatment start. Patients were living with locally advanced or metastatic urothelial carcinoma. The method was immunoSEQ multiplex PCR; TCRdb's version includes in-frame clones alone and lacks a portion of them. Of 25,000 to 35,000 clones in the sample, 84% were seen once. V usage is TRBV7-8 and J usage is TRBJ2-3; 8 nucleotides line up with TRBD1. Sample: PBMCs, taken around atezolizumab (anti-PD-L1) treatment. This clonotype was sampled from a man in his sixties or seventies with urothelial cancer. Written as DNA, the CDR3 is TGTGCCAGCAGCCCTTCGGACAGGGCTAGCACAGATACGCAGTATTTT. Its protein is CASSPSDRASTDTQYF. Full variable domain (missing parts from reference TRBV7-8 and TRBJ2-3): GAGVSQSPRYKVAKRGQDVALRCDPISGHVSLFWYQQALGQGPEFLTYFQNEAQLDKSGLPSDRFFAERPEGSVSTLKIQRTQQEDSAVYLCASSPSDRASTDTQYFGPGTRLTVL.